This entry describes one TCR beta chain. The antigen is not known. The data were taken from a study of T-cell memory formation after mild COVID-19. TCRdb re-called the 5' RACE reads through MiXCR, storing one row per CDR3 protein. The table lists around 320,000 distinct CDR3 sequences, approximately 20% of them singletons, with around 20% in the top ten. The study's findings and limits: Cross-reactive memory appears to have joined, as suggested by some responding clones showing up in pre-infection memory. Proof of SARS-CoV-2 specificity was absent for the second-wave clones that crested on day 37.

This CDR3 is built from 13 residues. Trimming shortened V by 7 bases and J by 4 bases, and 13 bases separated the two germline ends. The rearrangement uses TRBV12-3 or TRBV12-4 and TRBJ1-1; D may be TRBD1 (6 bases). Sequenced sample: PBMCs or a T cell subset sorted from them (not recorded which). The sequence was collected from a man aged 18 to 35 who had mild COVID-19 (a few samples of this study predate the infection). Cell type and time point are not known. The CDR3 DNA sequence: TGTGCCAGCACTAGGGTCAGGGGCACTGAAGCTTTCTTT. Its translation is CASTRVRGTEAFF.